The 3 T cell receptor beta chains listed next were all sequenced from one sample in a study of cytomegalovirus exposure and HLA in healthy donors. The PCR was carried out with 60 Vbeta primers and 13 Jbeta primers. Profiling relied on immunoSEQ multiplex PCR, and the TCRdb table lists in-frame clones only, not all of them. Here the sample spans about 200,000 clones, about 80% being singletons. The sequencing input was PBMCs. The receptors here all came from a woman in her 30s in good health and CMV-seropositive.

This rearrangement joins TRBV15 to TRBJ2-7, with TRBD1 matching 7 bases. The CDR3 loop spans 15 amino acids. V lost 0 bases to trimming and J lost 2 bases; unmatched junction nucleotides: 4. Germline V CDR1 and CDR2: LNHNV, YYDKDF (reference sequence). CDR3 sequence (DNA): TGTGCCACCAGCAGAGATCCGGACAGGACCTACGAGCAGTACTTC. Encoded protein: CATSRDPDRTYEQYF.

The chain joins TRBV27 to TRBJ1-2, with D perhaps TRBD1 (5 bases). Trimming removed 6 bases from V and 4 bases from J, with 12 bases in between. Germline values: CDR1 MNHEY, CDR2 SMNVEV (reference sequence). This CDR3 comprises 13 residues. CDR3 amino acids: CASRGLNIYGYTF. Written as DNA, the CDR3 is TGTGCCAGCAGGGGGCTCAACATCTATGGCTACACCTTC.

The rearrangement uses TRBV14 and TRBJ2-3, with a weak D call TRBD2 (5 bases). V was clipped by 1 base and J by 0 bases, with 17 bases between them. CDR3 size: 18 residues. The V gene's germline CDR1 is SGHDN and CDR2 FVKESK. Here the CDR3 DNA reads TGTGCCAGCAGCCAAGCTCTCCTCGGGGTAGTTAGCACAGATACGCAGTATTTT. Protein: CASSQALLGVVSTDTQYF.